The entry that follows covers one T cell receptor beta chain sequence. The antigen is not known. The source of the sample is a study of lymphopenia after photon versus proton radiotherapy. Regarding the study as a whole: Only patients who died were analyzed for survival; proton advantage is unproven. Proton therapy kept repertoires fairly stable, unlike photons, which gained effector/memory cells. After lymphocyte nadir, photon-treated repertoires showed oligoclonal expansion, especially CD8+ Temra.

Sequencing was performed with immunoSEQ multiplex PCR; in TCRdb, only in-frame clones are kept and a portion is missing. The table records tens of thousands of clones, around 85% of them present only once. Per the germline V gene, CDR1 is SGHDT and CDR2 is YYEEEE. Trimming stripped 3 bases from V and 4 bases from J, with 13 bases between. The CDR3 loop spans 15 amino acids. This sequence joins TRBV5-6 and TRBJ2-2; tentative D call: TRBD2 (5 bases). The TCR comes from a man aged 55-75 years with pancreatic cancer. Sequences were derived from peripheral blood, sampled from a patient treated with photon-based radiotherapy. The CDR3 DNA is TGTGCCAGCAGCTGGGAAACGGGGTTCACCGGGGAGCTGTTTTTT. This sequence encodes CASSWETGFTGELFF.